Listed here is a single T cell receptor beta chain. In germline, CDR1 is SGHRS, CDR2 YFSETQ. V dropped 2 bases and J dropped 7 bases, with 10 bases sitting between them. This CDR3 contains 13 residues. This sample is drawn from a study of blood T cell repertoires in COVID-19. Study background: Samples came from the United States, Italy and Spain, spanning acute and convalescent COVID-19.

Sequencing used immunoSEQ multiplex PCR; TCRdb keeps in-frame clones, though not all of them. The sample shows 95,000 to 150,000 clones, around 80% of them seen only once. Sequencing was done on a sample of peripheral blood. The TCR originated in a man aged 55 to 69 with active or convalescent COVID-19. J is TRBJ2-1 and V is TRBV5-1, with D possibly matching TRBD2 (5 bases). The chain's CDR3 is CASSLGLQNEQFF. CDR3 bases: TGCGCCAGCAGCTTAGGACTCCAGAATGAGCAGTTCTTC.